These 5 T cell receptor beta chains were all obtained from the same sample, sequenced in a study of shared clonotypes between healthy human individuals. The protocol was immunoSEQ multiplex PCR, while the TCRdb copy is restricted to in-frame clones and leaves out a portion. Of about 2.3 million clones in the sample, more than 85% are singletons; the top ten hold under 0.45%. The source material was naive CD4+ T cells from PBMCs. This sample's subset: CD45RA+ positively selected. These receptors were obtained from a man younger than 35 in good health. Some clones in this sample may be carry-over from other donors' samples.

The gene calls are TRBV18 and TRBJ1-1; TRBD1 matches 8 bases. Per the germline V gene, CDR1 is KGHSH and CDR2 is LQKENI. The CDR3 is 15 amino acids. Trimming at V came to 3 bases and at J to 1 base, leaving 4 bases not matched to a gene. CDR3 nucleotides: TGTGCCAGCTCACCCCTCGACAGGGGGAACACTGAAGCTTTCTTT. Protein product: CASSPLDRGNTEAFF.

This clone was detected only a few times. The chain has TRBV6-1 and TRBJ1-3; possibly TRBD1 for D (6 bases). The germline gives CDR1 MNHNS, CDR2 SASEGT. V lost 6 bases to trimming and J lost 0 bases, with 9 bases between them. CDR3 size: 14 residues. CDR3 amino acids: CASSYRVSGNTIYF. DNA for the CDR3: TGTGCCAGCAGCTACAGGGTCTCTGGAAACACCATATATTTT.

This chain links TRBV30 with TRBJ1-4, with unresolved D. In germline, CDR1 is GTSNPN, CDR2 SVGIG (reference sequence). The CDR3 spans 16 residues. V shed 4 bases and J shed 4 bases, with 19 bases lying between them. The CDR3 DNA reads as TGTGCCTGGACCTCAACTAGCGGCCAGAGTAATGAAAAACTGTTTTTT. Protein: CAWTSTSGQSNEKLFF.

The rearrangement links TRBV9 to TRBJ2-1; tentatively, D is TRBD1 (5 bases). Trimming took off 6 bases at V and 0 bases at J, with 13 bases between the two ends. Germline assignment: CDR1 SGDLS and CDR2 YYNGEE. The CDR3 runs 15 residues. In nucleotides, the CDR3 is TGTGCCAGCACCTCCAGGGAAAACTCCTACAATGAGCAGTTCTTC. It translates to CASTSRENSYNEQFF.

This clone was detected only once. The chain has TRBV7-2 and TRBJ2-5; D perhaps matches TRBD1 (5 bases). Germline CDR1 is SGHTA and CDR2 is FQGNSA. The CDR3 is made up of 14 amino acids. The V gene lost 2 bases and the J gene lost 5 bases, with 12 bases spanning the gap. CDR3 sequence (DNA): TGTGCCAGCAGCTTACAGGGTTATAGGGAGACCCAGTACTTC. Translating gives CASSLQGYRETQYF. Filled out from reference TRBV7-2 and TRBJ2-5, the complete variable domain reads GAGVSQSPSNKVTEKGKDVELRCDPISGHTALYWYRQSLGQGLEFLIYFQGNSAPDKSGLPSDRFSAERTGGSVSTLTIQRTQQEDSAVYLCASSLQGYRETQYFGPGTRLLVL.